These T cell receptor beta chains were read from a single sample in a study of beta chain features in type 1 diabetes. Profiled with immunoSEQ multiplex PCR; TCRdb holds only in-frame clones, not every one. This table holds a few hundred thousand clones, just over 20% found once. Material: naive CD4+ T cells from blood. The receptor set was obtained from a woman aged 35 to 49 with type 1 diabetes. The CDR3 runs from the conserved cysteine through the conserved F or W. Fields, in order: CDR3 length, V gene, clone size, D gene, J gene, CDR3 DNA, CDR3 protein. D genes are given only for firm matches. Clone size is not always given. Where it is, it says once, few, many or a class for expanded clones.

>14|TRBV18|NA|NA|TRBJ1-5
TGTGCCAGCTCAGCTCAAGAGGGAAATCAGCCCCAGCATTTT
CASSAQEGNQPQHF
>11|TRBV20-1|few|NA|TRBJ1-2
TGCAGTGCTAGCGGTGGTCCTGGCTACACCTTC
CSASGGPGYTF
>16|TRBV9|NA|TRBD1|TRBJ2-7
TGTGCCAGCAGCCCCCGGGACAGGGGGATCTCCTACGAGCAGTACTTC
CASSPRDRGISYEQYF
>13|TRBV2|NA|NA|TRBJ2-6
TGTGCCAGCTCTTTCTCTGGGGCCAACGTCCTGACTTTC
CASSFSGANVLTF
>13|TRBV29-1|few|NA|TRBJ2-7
TGCAGCGTTGTGGGGCGGGGGCCCTACGAGCAGTACTTC
CSVVGRGPYEQYF
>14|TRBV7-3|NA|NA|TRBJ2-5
TGTGCCAGCAGCTTAACGGGGCTGAGGGAGACCCAGTACTTC
CASSLTGLRETQYF
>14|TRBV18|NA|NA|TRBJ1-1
TGTGCCAGCTCACCAGTAGACCGGGGTGGTGAAGCTTTCTTT
CASSPVDRGGEAFF
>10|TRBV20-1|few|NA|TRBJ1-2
TGCAGTGCTGCCAGGGGCGGCTACACCTTC
CSAARGGYTF
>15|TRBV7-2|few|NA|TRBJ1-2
TGTGCCAGCAGCCATCAGTCATCCCCTAACTATGGCTACACCTTC
CASSHQSSPNYGYTF
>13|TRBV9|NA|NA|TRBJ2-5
TGTGCCAGCAGCGTAGGCCCAGGAGAGACCCAGTACTTC
CASSVGPGETQYF
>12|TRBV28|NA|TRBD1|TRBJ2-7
TGTGCCAGCAGTCGGACAGGGTACGAGCAGTACTTC
CASSRTGYEQYF
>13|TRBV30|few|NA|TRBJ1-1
TGTGCCTGGAGGGGTCAGGGGAGTACTGAAGCTTTCTTT
CAWRGQGSTEAFF
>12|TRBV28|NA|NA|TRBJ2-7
TGTGCCAGCAGGAAACAGGGCTACGAGCAGTACTTC
CASRKQGYEQYF
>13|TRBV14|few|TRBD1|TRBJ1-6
TGTGCCAGCAGCCAGGGACAGGGTAGACCCCTCCACTTT
CASSQGQGRPLHF
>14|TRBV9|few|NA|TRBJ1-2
TGTGCCAGCAGCGAGACGCAGGAGGTCTATGGCTACACCTTC
CASSETQEVYGYTF
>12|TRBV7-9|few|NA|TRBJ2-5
TGTGCCAGCAGCCTGGCCCAAGAGACCCAGTACTTC
CASSLAQETQYF
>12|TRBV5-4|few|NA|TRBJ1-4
TGTGCCAGTACCAGGGCTAATGAAAAACTGTTTTTT
CASTRANEKLFF
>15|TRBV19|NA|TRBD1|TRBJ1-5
TGTGCCACAACACAGGGGCGAGGGGACTATCAGCCCCAGCATTTT
CATTQGRGDYQPQHF
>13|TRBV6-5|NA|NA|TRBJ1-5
TGTGTCAGCAGTTATAGGAGGAATCAGCCCCAGCATTTT
CVSSYRRNQPQHF
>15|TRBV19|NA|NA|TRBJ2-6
TGTGCCAGTAGTCCTCCGGTCGCTGGGGCCAACGTCCTGACTTTC
CASSPPVAGANVLTF
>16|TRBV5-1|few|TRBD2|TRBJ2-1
TGCGCCAGCAGCGAGCTAGCGGCCAGCTCCTACAATGAGCAGTTCTTC
CASSELAASSYNEQFF
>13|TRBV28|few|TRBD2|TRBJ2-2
TGTGCCAGCGGTGCTAGCGGGCACGGGGAGCTGTTTTTT
CASGASGHGELFF
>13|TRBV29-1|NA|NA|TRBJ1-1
TGCAGCGTTGGTGGCAGGTTTCGGACTGAAGCTTTCTTT
CSVGGRFRTEAFF
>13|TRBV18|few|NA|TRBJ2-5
TGTGCCAGCTCAGCAGGGTTGGGCGAGACCCAGTACTTC
CASSAGLGETQYF
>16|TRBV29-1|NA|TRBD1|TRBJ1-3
TGCAGCGTTGAATTCCTCGGGACAGGGTTGTTAAACACCATATATTTT
CSVEFLGTGLLNTIYF
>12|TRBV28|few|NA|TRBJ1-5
TGTGCCAGCAGTCGAGGAACTCAGCCCCAGCATTTT
CASSRGTQPQHF
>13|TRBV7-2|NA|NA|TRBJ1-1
TGTGCCAGCAGCCGCCAGGAGGACACTGAAGCTTTCTTT
CASSRQEDTEAFF
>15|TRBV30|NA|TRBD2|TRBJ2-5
TGTGCCTGGAGTGTGGGCGGGAGGGACAAGAAGACCCAGTACTTC
CAWSVGGRDKKTQYF
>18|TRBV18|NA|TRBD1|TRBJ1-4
TGTGCCAGCTCATCGCCCCCCGGGACAGGGGCAACTAATGAAAAACTGTTTTTT
CASSSPPGTGATNEKLFF
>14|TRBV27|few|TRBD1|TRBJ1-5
TGTGCCAGCAGTTCTACGGGAGGGACAGGGCTATCCGATTTT
CASSSTGGTGLSDF
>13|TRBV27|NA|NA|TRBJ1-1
TGTGCCAGCAGTTTATGGGAGGACACTGAAGCTTTCTTT
CASSLWEDTEAFF
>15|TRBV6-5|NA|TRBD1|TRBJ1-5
TGTGCCAGCAGTTACGCAGGGGGTAGCAATCAGCCCCAGCATTTT
CASSYAGGSNQPQHF
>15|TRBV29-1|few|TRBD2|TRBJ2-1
TGCAGCGTGGAATTTGGCGGGAGCGCCTACAATGAGCAGTTCTTC
CSVEFGGSAYNEQFF
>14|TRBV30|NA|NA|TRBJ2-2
TGTGCCTGGAGCCGTGGGCTGAACACCGGGGAGCTGTTTTTT
CAWSRGLNTGELFF
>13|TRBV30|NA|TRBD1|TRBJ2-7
TGTGCCTGGACCAGGGGGAGCTCCTACGAGCAGTACTTC
CAWTRGSSYEQYF
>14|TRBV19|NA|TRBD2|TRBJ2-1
TGTGCCAGTAGTATTGGGGGGGACCCCTATGAGCAGTTCTTC
CASSIGGDPYEQFF
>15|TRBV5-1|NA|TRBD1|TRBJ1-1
TGCGCCAGCAGCTACGGACAGGAGGGCAACGCTGAAGCTTTCTTT
CASSYGQEGNAEAFF
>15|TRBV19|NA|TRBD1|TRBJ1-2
TGTGCCAGTAGTATCGACAGGGAAAGTTCCTATGGCTACACCTTC
CASSIDRESSYGYTF
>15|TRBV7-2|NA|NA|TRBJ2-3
TGTGCCAGCAGCTTAGTATGGGGGGAGGCAGATACGCAGTATTTT
CASSLVWGEADTQYF
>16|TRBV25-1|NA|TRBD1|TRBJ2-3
TGTGCCAGCAGTGCCACAGACAGGGGGAGCACAGATACGCAGTATTTT
CASSATDRGSTDTQYF
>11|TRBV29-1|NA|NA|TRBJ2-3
TGCGCGACGGCCCCGGGAGATACGCAGTATTTT
CATAPGDTQYF
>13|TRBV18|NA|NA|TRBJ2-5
TGTGCCAGCTCACCAGCGACAGAAGAGACCCAGTACTTC
CASSPATEETQYF
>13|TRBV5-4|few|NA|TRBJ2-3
TGTGCCAGCAGCTTCGGGATCACAGATACGCAGTATTTT
CASSFGITDTQYF
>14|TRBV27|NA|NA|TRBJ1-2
TGTGCCAGCAGCCCGCACGAGGGAATTGGGGGCTACACCTTC
CASSPHEGIGGYTF
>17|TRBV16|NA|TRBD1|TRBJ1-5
TGTGCCAGCAGCCAATCCGGGTCAGGGGGAGGTCATCAGCCCCAGCATTTT
CASSQSGSGGGHQPQHF
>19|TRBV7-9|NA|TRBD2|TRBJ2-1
TGTGCCAGCACGCTTGGAGCGGGAGGGCCTATTGGTGGGGACAATGAGCAGTTCTTC
CASTLGAGGPIGGDNEQFF
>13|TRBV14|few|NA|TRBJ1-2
TGTGCCAGCAGCCAAGCAACAGGGTATGGCTACACCTTC
CASSQATGYGYTF
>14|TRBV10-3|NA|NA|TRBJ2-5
TGTGCCATCGGGGGAACAGGGTACGGAGAGACCCAGTACTTC
CAIGGTGYGETQYF